Detailed here is one T cell receptor beta chain. The target antigen is unknown. This entry is derived from a study of blood T cells in healthy people across ages. Whole-study results and caveats: Age showed a roughly linear inverse relationship with TCR beta diversity per million T cells. Estimates of diversity drawn from one million T cells were considered underestimates.

CDR3 size: 14 residues. The ends were cut back, 8 bases at V and 8 bases at J, with 21 bases in the middle. Germline V gives CDR1 SGHTA, CDR2 FQGNSA. A J-beta primer mix and a sample-barcoded 5' primer were used in a second PCR of roughly 7 to 12 cycles. Every cDNA was tagged by a template-switch adaptor with 12 random nucleotides. TCRdb analysed the 5' RACE reads with MiXCR anew, one entry per CDR3 protein. This repertoire shows around 2 million distinct CDR3 sequences, around 42% found once; its top ten account for about 21%. Samples each yielded at least 5 micrograms of total RNA. This sequence was found in a human donor in good health. The rearrangement joins TRBV7-2 to TRBJ1-2, with D perhaps matching TRBD1 (5 bases). Sequencing used blood. For the CDR3, the DNA is TGTGCCAGCGGCCTAATGTCAGGGTCAGAAGGCTACACCTTC. It codes for CASGLMSGSEGYTF.